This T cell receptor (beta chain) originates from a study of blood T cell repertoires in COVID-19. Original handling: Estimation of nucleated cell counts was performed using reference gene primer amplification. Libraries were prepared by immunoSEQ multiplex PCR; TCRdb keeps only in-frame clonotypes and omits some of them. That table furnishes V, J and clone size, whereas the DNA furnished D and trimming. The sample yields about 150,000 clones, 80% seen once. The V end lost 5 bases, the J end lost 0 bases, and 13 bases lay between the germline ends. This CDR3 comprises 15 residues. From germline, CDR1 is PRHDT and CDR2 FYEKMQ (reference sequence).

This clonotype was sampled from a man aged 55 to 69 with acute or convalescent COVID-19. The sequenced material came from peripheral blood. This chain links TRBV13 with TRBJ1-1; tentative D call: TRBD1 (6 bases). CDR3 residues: CASSPRTALNTEAFF. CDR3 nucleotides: TGTGCCAGCAGCCCGCGGACAGCACTGAACACTGAAGCTTTCTTT.